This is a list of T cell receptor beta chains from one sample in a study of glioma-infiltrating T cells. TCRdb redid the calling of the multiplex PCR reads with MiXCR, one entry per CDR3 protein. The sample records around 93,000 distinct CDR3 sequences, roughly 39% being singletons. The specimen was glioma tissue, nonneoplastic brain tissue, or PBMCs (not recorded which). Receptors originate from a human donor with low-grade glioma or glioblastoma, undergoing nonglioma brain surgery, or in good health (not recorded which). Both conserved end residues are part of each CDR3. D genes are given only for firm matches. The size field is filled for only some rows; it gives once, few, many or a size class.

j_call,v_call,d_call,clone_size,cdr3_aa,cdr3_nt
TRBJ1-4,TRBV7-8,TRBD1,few,CASSLERTGNYVKLFF,TGTGCCAGCAGCTTAGAAAGGACAGGGAATTACGTAAAACTGTTTTTT
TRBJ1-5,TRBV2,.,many,CASSGGAPGFQPQHF,TGTGCCAGCAGTGGGGGGGCTCCGGGATTTCAGCCCCAGCATTTT
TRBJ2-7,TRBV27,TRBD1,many,CASTFRTGNEQYF,TGTGCCAGCACCTTTAGGACAGGGAACGAGCAGTACTTC
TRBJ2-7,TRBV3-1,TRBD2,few,CASSQGLAGVYEQYF,TGTGCCAGCAGCCAGGGACTAGCGGGAGTTTACGAGCAGTACTTC
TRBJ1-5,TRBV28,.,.,CASSFGSQETQHF,TGTGCCAGCAGTTTCGGAAGTCAAGAGACCCAGCATTTT
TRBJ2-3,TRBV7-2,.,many,CASRALGGQDTQYF,TGTGCCAGCCGCGCTCTGGGGGGCCAAGATACGCAGTATTTT
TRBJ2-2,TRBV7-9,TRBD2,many,CASSLSLAPTGELFF,TGTGCCAGCAGCTTGTCACTAGCGCCTACCGGGGAGCTGTTTTTT
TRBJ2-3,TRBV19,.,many,CASSPSATGHTTDTQYF,TGTGCCAGTAGTCCCTCAGCCACAGGTCATACCACAGATACGCAGTATTTT
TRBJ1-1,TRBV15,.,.,CATSPRQLNTEAFF,TGTGCCACCAGCCCAAGACAGCTGAACACTGAAGCTTTCTTT
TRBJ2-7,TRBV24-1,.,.,CATSDNGLSSSYNEQYF,TGTGCCACCAGTGACAACGGACTCTCCAGCTCCTACAACGAACAGTACTTC
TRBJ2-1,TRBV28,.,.,CASSQQTLEGGENEQFF,TGTGCAAGCAGTCAACAAACCCTAGAGGGAGGAGAGAATGAGCAGTTCTTC